What follows are 6 T cell receptor beta chains derived from one specimen sequenced in a study of T cells in women clearing cervical HPV infection. Clones were read by immunoSEQ multiplex PCR, and TCRdb kept only the in-frame ones, dropping some. This sample's clone table lists around 35,000 clones. Sequenced: blood buffy coat. The receptors stem from a woman between 18 and 70 years old with a cervical HPV16 infection that either progressed to CIN3+ or cleared (not recorded which).

With respect to this clone: The read stops 3 residues short of the end of the CDR3; the missing end is completed from the germline J gene. This rearrangement joins TRBV2 to TRBJ2-2; perhaps D is TRBD1 or TRBD2 (6 bases each). The V end was cut by 4 bases, the J end by 5 bases, with 11 bases between. In germline, CDR1 is SNHLY, CDR2 FYNNEI. This CDR3 region has 14 residues. The CDR3 bases that were read are TGTGCCAGCAGTGTAACAGGGAGGACCGGGGAG. It translates to CASSVTGRTGE. The entire CDR3 is CASSVTGRTGELFF.

As concerns this clone: The read falls 3 residues short of the CDR3 end, and the missing part is taken from the germline J gene. This rearrangement joins TRBV7-3 to TRBJ1-1, with 8 bases fitting TRBD1. V trimming: 3 bases; J trimming: 3 bases; junction bases outside the gene matches: 3. Germline loops: CDR1 SGHTA, CDR2 FQGTGA. This CDR3 is built from 14 residues. CDR3 bases read: TGTGCCAGCAGCTTGGACAGGGATCACACTGAA. Translating gives CASSLDRDHTE. The entire CDR3 is CASSLDRDHTEAFF.

In the case of this clone: The CDR3 is cut off 3 residues early in the read; its end comes from the germline J gene. The chain combines TRBV19 with TRBJ1-4, with 10 bases aligning to TRBD1. CDR3 length: 13 amino acids. Germline V gene data show CDR1 as LNHDA and CDR2 as SQIVND (reference sequence). CDR3: CAGSGTGDSPLFF. The covered CDR3 bases are TGTGCCGGATCCGGGACAGGGGATTCACCA.

CDR3 amino acids: CASNGGGGYSNQPQHF. The DNA read from the CDR3 is TGTGCCAGTAATGGAGGGGGAGGCTATAGCAATCAGCCC. This chain links TRBV19 with TRBJ1-5; perhaps TRBD1 as D (6 bases). The read ends 3 residues before the CDR3 terminus; that terminus is restored from the germline J gene. Trimming stripped 7 bases from V and 0 bases from J, with 16 bases between. Germline V lookup: CDR1 LNHDA, CDR2 SQIVND (reference sequence). The CDR3 contains 16 residues.

Of note for this clone: The sequence runs out 3 residues before the end of the CDR3; the remainder is reconstructed from the germline J gene. The chain recombines TRBV11-3 with TRBJ2-3; D remains ambiguous. The ends were cut back, 1 base at V and 2 bases at J, with 7 bases in the middle. The CDR3 loop spans 14 amino acids. Germline V gives CDR1 SGHNT, CDR2 YENEEA. CDR3 residues: CASSLARATDTQYF. Partial CDR3 DNA: TGTGCCAGCAGCTTAGCAAGGGCCACAGATACG. Together with reference TRBV11-3 and TRBJ2-3, the CDR3 gives the full variable domain: EAGVVQSPRYKIIEKKQPVAFWCNPISGHNTLYWYLQNLGQGPELLIRYENEEAVDDSQLPKDRFSAERLKGVDSTLKIQPAELGDSAVYLCASSLARATDTQYFGPGTRLTVL.

Comments on this clone: The read terminates 3 residues ahead of where the CDR3 ends, so the germline J gene completes it. J is TRBJ1-5 and V is TRBV19; possibly TRBD1 for D (5 bases). CDR1 and CDR2 (germline): LNHDA, SQIVND (reference sequence). Trimming cost V 10 bases and J 2 bases, with 6 bases left between them. This CDR3 has 11 residues. CDR3 sequence reads: CATGGNQPQHF. The DNA read from the CDR3 is TGTGCCACGGGGGGCAATCAGCCC.